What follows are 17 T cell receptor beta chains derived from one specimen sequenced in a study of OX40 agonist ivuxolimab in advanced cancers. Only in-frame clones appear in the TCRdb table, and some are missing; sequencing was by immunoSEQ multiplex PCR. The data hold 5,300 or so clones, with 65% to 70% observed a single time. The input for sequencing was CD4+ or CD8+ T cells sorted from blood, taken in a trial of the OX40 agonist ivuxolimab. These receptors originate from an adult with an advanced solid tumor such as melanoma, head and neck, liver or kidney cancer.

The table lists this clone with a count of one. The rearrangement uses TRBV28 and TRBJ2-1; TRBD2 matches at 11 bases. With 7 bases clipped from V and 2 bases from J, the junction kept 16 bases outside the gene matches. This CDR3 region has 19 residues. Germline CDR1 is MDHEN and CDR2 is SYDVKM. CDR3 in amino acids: CASTFLGTSGEGTYNEQFF. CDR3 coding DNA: TGTGCCAGCACTTTCCTCGGGACTAGCGGAGAGGGGACCTACAATGAGCAGTTCTTC.

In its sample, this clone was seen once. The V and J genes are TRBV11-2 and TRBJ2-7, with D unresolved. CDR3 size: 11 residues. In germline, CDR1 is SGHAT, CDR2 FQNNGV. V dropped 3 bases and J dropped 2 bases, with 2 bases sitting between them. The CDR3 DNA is TGTGCCAGCAGCTTCGCCTACGAGCAGTACTTC. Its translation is CASSFAYEQYF.

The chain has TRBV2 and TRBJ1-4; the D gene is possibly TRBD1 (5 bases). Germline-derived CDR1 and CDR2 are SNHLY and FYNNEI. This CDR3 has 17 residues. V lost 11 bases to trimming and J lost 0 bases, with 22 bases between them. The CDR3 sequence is CASEGGTDAATNEKLFF. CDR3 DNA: TGTGCCTCGGAAGGCGGGACGGACGCCGCAACTAATGAAAAACTGTTTTTT.

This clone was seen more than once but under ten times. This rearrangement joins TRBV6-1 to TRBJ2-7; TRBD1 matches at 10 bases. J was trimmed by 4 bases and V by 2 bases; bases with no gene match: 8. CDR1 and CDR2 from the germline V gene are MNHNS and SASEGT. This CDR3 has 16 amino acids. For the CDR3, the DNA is TGTGCCAGCAGTGAATATGGGGACAGGGGTTTATACGAGCAGTACTTC. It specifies CASSEYGDRGLYEQYF.

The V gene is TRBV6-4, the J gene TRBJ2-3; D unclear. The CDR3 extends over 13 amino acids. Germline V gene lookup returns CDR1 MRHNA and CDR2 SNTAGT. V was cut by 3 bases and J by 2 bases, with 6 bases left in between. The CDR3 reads CASSDRATDTQYF. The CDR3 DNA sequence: TGTGCCAGCAGTGATCGAGCCACAGATACGCAGTATTTT.

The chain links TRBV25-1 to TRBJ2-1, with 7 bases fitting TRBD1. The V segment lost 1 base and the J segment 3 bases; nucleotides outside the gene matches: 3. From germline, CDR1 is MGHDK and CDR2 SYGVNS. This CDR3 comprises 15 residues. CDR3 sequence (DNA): TGTGCCAGCAGTGAATCAGGGGGATTCTACAATGAGCAGTTCTTC. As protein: CASSESGGFYNEQFF.

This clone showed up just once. CDR3 nucleotide sequence: TGTGCCAGCAGTTGGACAGGGAAGATCCAAGAGACCCAGTACTTC. Translating it yields CASSWTGKIQETQYF. The V and J genes are TRBV28 and TRBJ2-5, with 8 bases aligning to TRBD1. Germline lookup yields CDR1 MDHEN and CDR2 SYDVKM. Losses at the gene ends were 4 bases for V and 1 base for J; bases not matched to a gene: 5. The CDR3 runs to 15 residues.

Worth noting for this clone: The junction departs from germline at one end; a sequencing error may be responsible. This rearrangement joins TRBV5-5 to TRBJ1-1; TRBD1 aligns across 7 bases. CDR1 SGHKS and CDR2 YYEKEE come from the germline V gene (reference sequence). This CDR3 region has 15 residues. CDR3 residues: CASSVFAGGNTEAFF. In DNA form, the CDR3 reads TGCGCCAGCAGCGTTTTCGCAGGGGGGAACACTGAAGCTTTCTTT. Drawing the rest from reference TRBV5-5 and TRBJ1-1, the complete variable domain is DAGVTQSPTHLIKTRGQQVTLRCSPISGHKSVSWYQQVLGQGPQFIFQYYEKEERGRGNFPDRFSARQFPNYSSELNVNALLLGDSALYLCASSVFAGGNTEAFFGQGTRLTVV.

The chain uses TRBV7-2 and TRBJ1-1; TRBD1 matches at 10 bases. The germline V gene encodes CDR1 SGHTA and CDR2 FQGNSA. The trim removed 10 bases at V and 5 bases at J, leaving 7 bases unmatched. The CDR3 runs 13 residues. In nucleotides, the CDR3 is TGTGCCACGGGGACAGGGGAGACGACTGAAGCTTTCTTT. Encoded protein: CATGTGETTEAFF.

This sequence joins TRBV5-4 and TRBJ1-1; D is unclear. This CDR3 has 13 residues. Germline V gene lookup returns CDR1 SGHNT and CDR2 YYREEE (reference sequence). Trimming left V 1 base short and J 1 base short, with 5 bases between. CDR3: CASSLLTNTEAFF. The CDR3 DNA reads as TGTGCCAGCAGCTTGCTGACGAACACTGAAGCTTTCTTT.

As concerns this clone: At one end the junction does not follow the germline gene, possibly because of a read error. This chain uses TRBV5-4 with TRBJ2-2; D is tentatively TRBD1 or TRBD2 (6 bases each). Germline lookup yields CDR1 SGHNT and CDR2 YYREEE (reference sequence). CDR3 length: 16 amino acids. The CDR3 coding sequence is TGCGCCAGCAGCCAAGATTTGGGGGCTAGCGCCGGGGAGCTGTTTTTT. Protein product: CASSQDLGASAGELFF.

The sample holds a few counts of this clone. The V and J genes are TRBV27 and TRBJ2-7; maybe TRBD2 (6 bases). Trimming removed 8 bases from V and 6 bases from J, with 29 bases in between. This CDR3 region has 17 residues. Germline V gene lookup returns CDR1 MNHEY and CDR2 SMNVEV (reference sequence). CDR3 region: CASAFIGGAFGPGEQYF. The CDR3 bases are TGTGCCAGCGCTTTTATCGGCGGGGCCTTCGGTCCGGGCGAGCAGTACTTC.

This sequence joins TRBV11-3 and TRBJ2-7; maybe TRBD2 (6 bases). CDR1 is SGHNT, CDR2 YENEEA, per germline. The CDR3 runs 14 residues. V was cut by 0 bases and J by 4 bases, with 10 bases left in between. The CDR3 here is CASSLDFGGYEQYF. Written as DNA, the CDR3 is TGTGCCAGCAGCTTAGATTTCGGGGGATACGAGCAGTACTTC.

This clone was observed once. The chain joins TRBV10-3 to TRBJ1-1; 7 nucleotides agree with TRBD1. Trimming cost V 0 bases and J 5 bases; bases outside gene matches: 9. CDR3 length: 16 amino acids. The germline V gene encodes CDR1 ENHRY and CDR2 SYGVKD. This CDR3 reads CAISESKWTGRTEAFF. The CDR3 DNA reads TGTGCCATCAGTGAGTCTAAGTGGACAGGCAGAACTGAAGCTTTCTTT.

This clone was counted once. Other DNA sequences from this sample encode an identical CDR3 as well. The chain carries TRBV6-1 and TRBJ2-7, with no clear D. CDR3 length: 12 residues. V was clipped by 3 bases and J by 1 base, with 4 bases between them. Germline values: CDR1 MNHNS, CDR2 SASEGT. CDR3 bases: TGTGCCAGCAGTGAGTCGTCCTACGAGCAGTACTTC. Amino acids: CASSESSYEQYF.

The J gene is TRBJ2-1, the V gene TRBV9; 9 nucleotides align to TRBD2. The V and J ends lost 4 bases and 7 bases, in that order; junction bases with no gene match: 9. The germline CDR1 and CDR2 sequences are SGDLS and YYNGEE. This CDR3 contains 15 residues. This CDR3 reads CASSLLAGVANEQFF. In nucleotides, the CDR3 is TGTGCCAGCAGCCTATTAGCGGGAGTCGCGAATGAGCAGTTCTTC.

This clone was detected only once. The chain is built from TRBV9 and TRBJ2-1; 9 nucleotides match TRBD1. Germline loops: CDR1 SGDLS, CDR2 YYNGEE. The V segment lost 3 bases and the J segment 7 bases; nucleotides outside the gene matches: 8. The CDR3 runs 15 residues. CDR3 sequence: CASSGGQGILNEQFF. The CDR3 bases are TGTGCCAGCAGCGGGGGACAGGGAATCTTAAATGAGCAGTTCTTC.